What follows describes a single T cell receptor beta chain. The sample is drawn from a study of blood T cell repertoires in COVID-19. Residents of over 20 US areas, aged roughly 18 to 89 years, made up the participants. Clinical history as reported by participants underpinned cohort assignment. Germline loops: CDR1 SGHRS, CDR2 YFSETQ. The CDR3 sequence is 14 residues long. Trimming removed 1 base from V and 1 base from J, with 6 bases in between. Repertoires were generated with immunoSEQ multiplex PCR, while TCRdb's copy carries only in-frame clones and drops some. The data hold around 420,000 clones, with nearly 90% observed a single time.

This rearrangement joins TRBV5-1 to TRBJ2-1, with no clear D. Sequences were obtained from PBMCs or T cells enriched from blood (not recorded which). The clonotype comes from a woman between 40 and 50 years old with acute COVID-19. The CDR3 reads CASSLSLSYNEQFF. For the CDR3, the DNA is TGCGCCAGCAGCTTGTCGTTATCCTACAATGAGCAGTTCTTC. The whole variable domain, remainder taken from reference TRBV5-1 and TRBJ2-1, is KAGVTQTPRYLIKTRGQQVTLSCSPISGHRSVSWYQQTPGQGLQFLFEYFSETQRNKGNFPGRFSGRQFSNSRSEMNVSTLELGDSALYLCASSLSLSYNEQFFGPGTRLTVL.